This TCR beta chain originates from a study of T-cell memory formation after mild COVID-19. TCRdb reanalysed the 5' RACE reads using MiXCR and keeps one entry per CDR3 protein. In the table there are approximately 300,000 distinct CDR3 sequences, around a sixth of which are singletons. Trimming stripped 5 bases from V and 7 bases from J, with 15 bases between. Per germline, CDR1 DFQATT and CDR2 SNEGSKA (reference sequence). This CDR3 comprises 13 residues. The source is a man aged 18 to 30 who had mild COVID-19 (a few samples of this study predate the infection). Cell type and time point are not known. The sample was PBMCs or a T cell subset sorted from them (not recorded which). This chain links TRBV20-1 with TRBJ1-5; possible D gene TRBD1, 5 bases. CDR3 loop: CSAGLVQGQPQHF. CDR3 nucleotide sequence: TGCAGTGCTGGGCTCGTTCAGGGACAGCCCCAGCATTTT.